This entry lists 9 T cell receptor beta chains sequenced from one sample in a study of OX40 agonist ivuxolimab in advanced cancers. Using immunoSEQ multiplex PCR, the repertoire was profiled, and TCRdb retains in-frame clones only, with some absent. The top ten hold approximately 5% of the sample, which has more than 90,000 clones, approximately 80% seen once. The material sequenced was CD4+ or CD8+ T cells sorted from blood, taken in a trial of the OX40 agonist ivuxolimab. The receptors come from an adult with an advanced solid tumor such as melanoma, head and neck, liver or kidney cancer.

The chain links TRBV4-1 to TRBJ2-7; no clear D gene. Germline lookup yields CDR1 MGHRA and CDR2 YSYEKL. The CDR3 is 13 residues long. V was trimmed by 1 base and J by 5 bases, leaving 9 bases between them. As DNA, the CDR3 is TGCGCCAGCAGCCAAGGAGAAGGAAACGAGCAGTACTTC. Its protein is CASSQGEGNEQYF.

The chain carries TRBV7-9 and TRBJ2-4, with D tentatively TRBD1 (6 bases). V lost 2 bases and J 7 bases, leaving 24 bases between the germline ends. The CDR3 extends over 18 amino acids. Looked up from germline, CDR1 is SEHNR and CDR2 is FQNEAQ (reference sequence). The CDR3 nucleotides are TGTGCCAGCAGCTTATCGACAGGCGGTAGGTTATTCGGGAACATTCAGTACTTC. It specifies CASSLSTGGRLFGNIQYF.

V usage is TRBV10-1 and J usage is TRBJ2-3; 10 positions match TRBD2. Unmatched junction bases numbered 6, after V lost 4 bases and J lost 2 bases. CDR3 length: 16 amino acids. Germline CDR1 and CDR2: WNHNN and SYGVQD (reference sequence). The CDR3: CASSGVAGGFTDTQYF. The CDR3, as DNA: TGCGCCAGCAGTGGGGTAGCGGGGGGATTCACAGATACGCAGTATTTT.

The chain is built from TRBV7-2 and TRBJ2-7; 7 nucleotides line up with TRBD2. CDR3 size: 13 residues. Trimming at V came to 3 bases and at J to 6 bases, leaving 5 bases not matched to a gene. Germline V CDR1 and CDR2: SGHTA, FQGNSA. The CDR3 bases are TGTGCCAGCAGCTTGACTAGCCCCCTCGAGCAGTACTTC. It encodes CASSLTSPLEQYF.

This chain connects TRBV27 to TRBJ2-7, with TRBD2 as a possible D gene (7 bases). V was trimmed by 2 bases and J by 3 bases, leaving 14 bases between them. In germline, CDR1 is MNHEY, CDR2 SMNVEV (reference sequence). The CDR3 runs to 15 residues. The CDR3 sequence: CASSLRGGAYYEQYF. The CDR3 bases are TGTGCCAGCAGTTTAAGGGGGGGGGCCTACTACGAGCAGTACTTC.

The chain uses TRBV6-1 and TRBJ1-5; 7 bases map to TRBD1. J was trimmed by 3 bases and V by 0 bases; bases with no gene match: 20. Germline CDR1 is MNHNS and CDR2 is SASEGT. The CDR3 sequence is 21 residues long. CDR3 in amino acids: CASSEALPGQWGSRSNQPQHF. CDR3 sequence (DNA): TGTGCCAGCAGTGAAGCTCTACCGGGACAGTGGGGATCGAGGTCCAATCAGCCCCAGCATTTT.

The J gene is TRBJ2-3, the V gene TRBV19; 8 bases map to TRBD1. The CDR3 covers 13 residues. The trim removed 7 bases at V and 6 bases at J, leaving 6 bases unmatched. Germline CDR1 reads LNHDA; CDR2 reads SQIVND (reference sequence). The CDR3 DNA reads as TGTGCCAGTAACGACAGGGGATGGGATACGCAGTATTTT. Protein: CASNDRGWDTQYF.

The gene calls are TRBV7-2 and TRBJ1-2; 10 nucleotides match TRBD1. CDR3 size: 16 residues. Germline values: CDR1 SGHTA, CDR2 FQGNSA. The V segment lost 4 bases and the J segment 1 base; nucleotides outside the gene matches: 6. CDR3 protein: CASSYVGTGDNYGYTF. The CDR3 DNA sequence: TGTGCCAGCAGCTACGTAGGGACAGGGGATAACTATGGCTACACCTTC.

The chain uses TRBV5-1 and TRBJ2-3, with TRBD2 matching over 15 bases. V was clipped by 5 bases and J by 2 bases; unmatched bases: 6. The CDR3 spans 17 residues. Germline V gives CDR1 SGHRS, CDR2 YFSETQ. CDR3 protein: CASRIGLAGGTTDTQYF. The CDR3 DNA follows: TGCGCCAGCAGGATTGGACTAGCGGGGGGGACCACAGATACGCAGTATTTT.